This entry features one TCR beta chain sequence. This clonotype showed up many times. No antigen is known for it. The sample holds no much larger clone one base away, and base qualities are not on file. These data come from a study of T-cell memory formation after mild COVID-19 (TCRdb year 2021). Context from the whole study: Most TCR sequence clusters were specific to one of the two donors. In two donors, T-cell clones that expanded and contracted after mild COVID-19 were followed by sequencing TCRalpha and TCRbeta repertoires longitudinally. Two young, previously healthy adult volunteers made up the cohort, one male and one female. Results the study describes overall, beyond this receptor: Only a couple of mild cases were covered by the study, and larger cohorts that include severe cases with pre-infection samples were considered necessary. Balanced CD4/CD8 phenotypes were observed for clones contracting from day 15 to 85, whereas a bias towards CD4+ was observed for a second wave of clones expanding from day 15 to 37. Contracting CD4+ clones were found mainly in CM and EM memory subsets, while CD8+ clones were enriched in EMRA. SARS-CoV-2 specificity was not confirmed for the second-wave clones peaking on day 37. Some responding clones were found in pre-infection memory, which suggests that pre-existing cross-reactive memory T cells took part in the SARS-CoV-2 response.

The CDR3 goes from the cysteine to the phenylalanine over 12 residues. Just CDR3 DNA is preserved here, 36 bases in frame from base 1. V lost 0 bases and J lost 4 bases; the stretch between them is 2 bases long. For CDR1 and CDR2, the germline V gene lists SGDLS and YYNGEE. Reads for this sample came from an Illumina NovaSeq 6000. TCRalpha and TCRbeta cDNA libraries were built by 5'RACE with constant-segment primers, adding sample barcodes and unique molecular identifiers. RNA was extracted from every sample with Trizol reagent. Library amplification was performed in two PCR steps, and a second sample barcode and Illumina TruSeq adapters were introduced in the second step. Libraries were sequenced on an Illumina NovaSeq with 2 x 150 bp paired-end reads. The published analysis was carried out like this. Reads were demultiplexed and collapsed into UMI-guided consensus sequences with migec v1.2.7. Using mixcr v2.1.11, UMI consensuses were aligned to TRA and TRB V and J templates and then assembled into clonotypes. A clonotype was counted as expanded or contracted only if both edgeR and NoisET called the change significant, with noise models trained on biological replicates. For edgeR calls, the cutoffs were a false discovery rate-adjusted p below 0.01 and a log2 fold-change threshold of 1. PCA with hierarchical clustering of max-normalized trajectories of the 1000 most abundant clonotypes was used as exploratory dynamics analysis. Separately sequenced CD4+ and CD8+ repertoires were used to assign the CD4 or CD8 phenotype of responding clones. TCRdb reran the public reads through fastp at Q25 and MiXCR, keeping productive beta chains. Rows matching on CDR3 protein sequence are summarized as one entry with the most common DNA and genes. TCRdb's processing, not the authors' own work, is the source of the V and J calls. In this sample the table shows about 290,000 distinct CDR3 sequences, 15% to 20% of which occur a single time. The ten largest clones add up to 20% to 25% of the sample.

Ficoll-Paque density gradient centrifugation was used to isolate PBMCs. The rearranged chain carries TRBV9 and TRBJ2-1; a confident D gene designation cannot be given. The clonotype originates from a man aged 18 to 29 who had mild COVID-19 (a few samples of this study predate the infection). The sample titles of this study are shuffled in the database, so cell type and time point are left out; the donor was told from shared clones. Sequencing was performed on PBMCs or a T cell subset sorted from them (not recorded which). The DNA is as follows: TGTGCCAGCAGCGTAGATTACAATGAGCAGTTCTTC. Its product reads: CASSVDYNEQFF. Here the CDR3 is joined to the reference TRBV9 and TRBJ2-1 genes, and the full variable domain is: DSGVTQTPKHLITATGQRVTLRCSPRSGDLSVYWYQQSLDQGLQFLIQYYNGEERAKGNILERFSAQQFPDLHSELNLSSLELGDSALYFCASSVDYNEQFFGPGTRLTVL.